This T cell receptor (beta chain) derives from a study of T-cell memory formation after mild COVID-19. J lost 2 bases, V lost 3 bases, and 6 bases had no gene match. Germline loops: CDR1 SGHTA, CDR2 FQGNSA. The CDR3 consists of 16 residues. Study-wide results and limits: Among clones peaking at day 37 in the second wave, SARS-CoV-2 specificity remained unconfirmed. Shrinking CD4+ clones resided mostly in CM and EM, and CD8+ ones in EMRA.

As regards this clonotype: Its target is not known.

TCRdb reprocessed the 5' RACE reads via MiXCR and lists one record per CDR3 protein. The repertoire has 110,000 or so distinct CDR3 sequences, about a fifth of them found once; the top ten carry about two fifths. The TCR originated in a man younger than 30 who had mild COVID-19 (a few samples of this study predate the infection). Cell type and time point are not known. V usage is TRBV7-2 and J usage is TRBJ2-3, with 9 bases fitting TRBD1. Sequencing was performed on PBMCs or a T cell subset sorted from them (not recorded which). The CDR3 here is CASSFPRDRVTDTQYF. The CDR3 DNA is TGTGCCAGCAGCTTCCCCCGGGACAGGGTCACAGATACGCAGTATTTT.